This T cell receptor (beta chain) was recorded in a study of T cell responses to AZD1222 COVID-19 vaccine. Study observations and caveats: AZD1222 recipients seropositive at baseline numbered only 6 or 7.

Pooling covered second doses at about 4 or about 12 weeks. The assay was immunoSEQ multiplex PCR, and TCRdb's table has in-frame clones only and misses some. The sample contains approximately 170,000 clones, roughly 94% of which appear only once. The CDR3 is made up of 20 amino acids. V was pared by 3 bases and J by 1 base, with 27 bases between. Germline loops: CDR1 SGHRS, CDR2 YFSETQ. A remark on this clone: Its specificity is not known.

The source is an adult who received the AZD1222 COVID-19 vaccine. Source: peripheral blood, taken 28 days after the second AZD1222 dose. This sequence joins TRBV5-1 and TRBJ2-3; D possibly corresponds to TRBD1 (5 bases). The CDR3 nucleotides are TGCGCCAGCAGCTCCCATTCAAATCCCGCCGACAGACAGCGCACAGATACGCAGTATTTT. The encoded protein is CASSSHSNPADRQRTDTQYF.